The entry that follows covers one T cell receptor (beta chain) sequence. No antigen is known for it. This specimen comes from a study of identical twins. General study points: For out-of-frame alpha sequences shared by twins, low generation probability was in excess. For monozygotic twins, models underestimated out-of-frame TCR alpha sharing. Invariant T cells like MAIT and iNKT could partly confound the zero-insertion analyses.

The CDR3 is 14 residues long. CDR1 and CDR2 from the germline V gene are ENHRY and SYGVKD. Trimming took 6 bases from V and 13 from J, leaving 22 bases between them. TCRdb reprocessed the 5' RACE reads via MiXCR and lists one record per CDR3 protein. The data contain around 690,000 distinct CDR3 sequences, around 20% of them singletons. The same specimen was also included in a second study, on T cells expressing NK-cell markers. From that report: With respect to HCMV, seven of the eight sequenced donors were seropositive, and one was seronegative.

This sequence originates from a woman younger than 35 in good health. The chain has TRBV10-3 and TRBJ2-1, with D possibly TRBD2 on 5 matching bases. The sequenced sample consisted of PBMCs. CDR3 protein: CAIRSMERESRQFF. The CDR3 nucleotides read TGTGCCATCAGGTCGATGGAGAGGGAGAGCCGCCAGTTCTTC.